A selection of T cell receptor beta chains follows, all from one sample in a study of cytomegalovirus exposure and HLA in healthy donors. The table came from immunoSEQ multiplex PCR; TCRdb's copy has only in-frame clones and leaves some out. The sample has approximately 100,000 clones, more than 75% seen once. The sample was PBMCs. All receptors come from a woman between 45 and 65 years old in good health and CMV-seropositive. The conserved cysteine and the conserved F or W are not part of the CDR3 here.

ASSREGGYT	TRBV6-6	TRBJ1-2	9
ASSFVPGQRGVHNEQF	TRBV11-2	TRBJ2-1	16
ASSLGPLGAF	TRBV7-2	TRBJ1-1	10
ASRPPGGGETLH	TRBV27	TRBJ1-6	12
ASSLKREVSETQY	TRBV5-4	TRBJ2-5	13
ASWDSPYEQY	TRBV2	TRBJ2-7	10
ASSSRLAGGRETQY	TRBV5-4	TRBJ2-5	14
ASSSLGSNQPQH	TRBV6-5	TRBJ1-5	12
ASSSVGGGKTEAF	TRBV5-4	TRBJ1-1	13
AWGTSGRPEQY	TRBV30	TRBJ2-7	11
ASSYTPGTSSEQY	TRBV6-5	TRBJ2-7	13
ASSLGQWTSETQY	TRBV5-1	TRBJ2-5	13
ATWDRRTNYGYT	TRBV2	TRBJ1-2	12
ASSLGLNQPQH	TRBV5-1	TRBJ1-5	11
SVEPDRGVETQY	TRBV29-1	TRBJ2-5	12
ASSDGTGGFYNEQF	TRBV5-1	TRBJ2-1	14
ASSEGQGYNSPLH	TRBV25-1	TRBJ1-6	13
ASSRVPDTQY	TRBV5-8	TRBJ2-3	10
ASGLLGAYEQY	TRBV12-5	TRBJ2-7	11
AWSVQGNQPQH	TRBV30	TRBJ1-5	11
ASRHTSGSSYNEQF	TRBV5-6	TRBJ2-1	14
ASSPPGLARVGEQF	TRBV27	TRBJ2-1	14
ASSQIGGGASGEQF	TRBV4-2	TRBJ2-1	14
ASSELGGQETQY	TRBV25-1	TRBJ2-5	12
ASSQGLGGNNYGYT	TRBV7-8	TRBJ1-2	14
ASSQAPTGTYGYT	TRBV4-2	TRBJ1-2	13
ASSLPGGRPEAF	TRBV7-9	TRBJ1-1	12
ASSYSQDKQPQH	TRBV6-6	TRBJ1-5	12
ASSPFNEKLF	TRBV19	TRBJ1-4	10
ASSGTAYGYEQY	TRBV10-2	TRBJ2-7	12